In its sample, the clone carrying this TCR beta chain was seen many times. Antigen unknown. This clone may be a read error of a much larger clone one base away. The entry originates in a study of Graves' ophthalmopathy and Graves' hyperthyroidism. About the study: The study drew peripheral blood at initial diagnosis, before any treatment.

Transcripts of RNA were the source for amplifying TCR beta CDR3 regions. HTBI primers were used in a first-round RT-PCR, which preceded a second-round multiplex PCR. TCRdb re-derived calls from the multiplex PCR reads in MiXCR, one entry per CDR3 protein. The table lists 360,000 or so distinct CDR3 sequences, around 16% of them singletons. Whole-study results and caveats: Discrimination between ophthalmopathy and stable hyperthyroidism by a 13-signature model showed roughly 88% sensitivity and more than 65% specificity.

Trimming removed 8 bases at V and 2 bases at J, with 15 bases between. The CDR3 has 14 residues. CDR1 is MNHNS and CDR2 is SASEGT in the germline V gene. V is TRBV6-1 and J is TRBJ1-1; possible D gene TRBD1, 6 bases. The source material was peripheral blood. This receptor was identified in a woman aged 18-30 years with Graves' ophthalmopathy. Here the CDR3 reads CASGPRDTNTEAFF. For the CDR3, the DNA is TGTGCCAGCGGGCCGAGGGACACTAACACTGAAGCTTTCTTT.